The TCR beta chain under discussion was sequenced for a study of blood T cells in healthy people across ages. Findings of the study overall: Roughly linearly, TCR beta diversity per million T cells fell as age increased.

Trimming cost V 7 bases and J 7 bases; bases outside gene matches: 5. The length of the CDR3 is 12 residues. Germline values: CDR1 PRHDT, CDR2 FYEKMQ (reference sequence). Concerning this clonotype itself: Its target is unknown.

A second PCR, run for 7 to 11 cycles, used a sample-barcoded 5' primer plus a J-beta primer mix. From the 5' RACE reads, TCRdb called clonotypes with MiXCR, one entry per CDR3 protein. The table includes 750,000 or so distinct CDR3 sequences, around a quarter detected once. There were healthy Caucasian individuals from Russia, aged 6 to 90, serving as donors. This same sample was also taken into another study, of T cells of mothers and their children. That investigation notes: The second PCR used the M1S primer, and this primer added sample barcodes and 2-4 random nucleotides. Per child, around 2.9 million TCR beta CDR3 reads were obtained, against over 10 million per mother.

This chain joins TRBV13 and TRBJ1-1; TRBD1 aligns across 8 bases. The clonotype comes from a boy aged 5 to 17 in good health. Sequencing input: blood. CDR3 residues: CASIQTGDEAFF. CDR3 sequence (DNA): TGTGCCAGCATTCAGACAGGGGATGAAGCTTTCTTT.